This T cell receptor beta chain appears in the sequencing data of a study of cytomegalovirus exposure and HLA in healthy donors. At the level of the study: The 120 or so validation repertoires used a platform that matched the one used for the approximately 700 first-cohort repertoires, as a later analysis reported.

Clones were read by immunoSEQ multiplex PCR, and TCRdb kept only the in-frame ones, dropping some. The table has over 150,000 clones, approximately 87% seen once. V was shortened by 6 bases and J by 10 bases, with 7 bases between the two germline ends. Looked up from germline, CDR1 is DFQATT and CDR2 is SNEGSKA (reference sequence). The CDR3 extends over 8 amino acids. General study points: As confirmed in vitro, a few CMV-associated chains were specific for CMV antigens. High sensitivity and specificity were reportedly achieved when the classifier diagnosed cytomegalovirus status.

A word on this clone: Its antigen is as yet unknown.

The donors were part of the approximately 120-subject validation cohort, which stood apart from the approximately 670-subject first cohort. The sequenced sample was PBMCs. The source is a woman in her 30s in good health and CMV-seronegative. V usage is TRBV20-1 and J usage is TRBJ2-7; D is undetermined. CDR3 amino acids: CSAGDQYF. The CDR3 DNA follows: TGCAGTGCGGGCGACCAGTACTTC.